The T cell receptor (beta chain) under discussion was sequenced for a study of CD8 T cells in Susac syndrome. Points on this clonotype: Its antigen is still unknown.

The study, taken as a whole, reports: As the study acknowledged, the number of individuals in its TCR sequencing and HLA analysis was relatively small.

When the RNA was reverse transcribed, random hexamers were used with an input of 0.5 to 1 ug. immunoSEQ multiplex PCR amplified TCR beta CDR3 across 54 Vbeta, 13 Jbeta. Via MiXCR, TCRdb re-called the immunoSEQ multiplex PCR reads, giving one row per CDR3 protein. The sample holds just over 150,000 distinct CDR3 sequences, roughly 94% seen once. Sequencing of TCR beta was performed on blood CD8+ T cells and on blood CD4+ T cells. TEMRA cells were FACS-enriched and CD8+ and CD4+ T cells negatively isolated. Germline assignment: CDR1 DFQATT and CDR2 SNEGSKA (reference sequence). The CDR3 has 13 amino acids. The germline V and J ends were trimmed by 4 bases and 7 bases, with 13 bases remaining between them.

Sequenced input: CD8+ T cells from PBMCs. This clonotype was obtained from a human donor with multiple sclerosis. This chain links TRBV20-1 with TRBJ2-2, with D tentatively TRBD2 (5 bases). CDR3: CSAISREVGELFF. The DNA of the CDR3 is TGCAGTGCTATTTCACGGGAAGTCGGGGAGCTGTTTTTT.